This T cell receptor (beta chain) was identified during a study of PD-L1 blockade in urothelial cancer. Looking at the study overall: Male sex and bladder-origin urothelial cancer were recorded for about 90% of the roughly 29 patients.

As for time point: peripheral blood 6 weeks after treatment start. Generated by immunoSEQ multiplex PCR, the TCRdb table keeps only in-frame clones and is missing some. This sample yields 40,000 to 60,000 clones, of which approximately 78% are seen a single time; approximately 8.3% belongs to the top ten. There are 14 residues in the CDR3. Germline V gene lookup returns CDR1 MNHNY and CDR2 SVGAGI (reference sequence). V lost 0 bases and J 3 bases, leaving 8 bases between the germline ends. The specimen was PBMCs, collected around atezolizumab (anti-PD-L1) treatment. The TCR was taken from a man in his sixties or seventies with urothelial cancer. The chain combines TRBV6-6 with TRBJ2-5, with D unresolved. The CDR3 is CASSYSLEEETQYF. In nucleotides, the CDR3 is TGTGCCAGCAGTTACTCGCTAGAAGAAGAGACCCAGTACTTC.